This TCR beta chain is from a study of blood T cell repertoires in COVID-19. Study as a whole: The cDNA or gDNA used as material had been derived from T cells, B-cell-depleted T cells, or PBMCs.

Assignments of participants to cohorts depended upon their own reported clinical history. Germline loops: CDR1 SGHNT, CDR2 YYREEE (reference sequence). This CDR3 spans 15 amino acids. Trimming pared 0 bases from V and 4 bases from J, leaving 13 bases between. Source study methods: By means of reference gene primer amplification, nucleated cell counts were estimated. Using immunoSEQ multiplex PCR, the repertoire was profiled, and TCRdb retains in-frame clones only, with some absent. V and J calls and clone size are given by that table; D and trimming were obtained from the DNA. The sample consists of 240,000 or so clones, more than 85% of them appearing once.

Sample: PBMCs or T cells enriched from blood (not recorded which). The rearrangement links TRBV5-4 to TRBJ1-2, with D possibly matching TRBD1 (6 bases). The sequence was obtained from a man in his forties who had recovered from COVID-19. DNA of the CDR3: TGTGCCAGCAGCTTGGCGGGGGGCAGGGGCTATGGCTACACCTTC. It encodes CASSLAGGRGYGYTF.